What follows are 32 T cell receptor beta chains derived from one specimen sequenced in a study of human T cells and chemical hapten exposure (dated by TCRdb to about 2021). The time point label, read with the paper, signifies: patch test 3, about 24 weeks after DPC sensitization. The meaning of the sample's treatment or condition label: therapeutic diphenylcyclopropenone sensitization with weekly scalp DPC. Total RNA was extracted from unfractionated whole blood collected in Tempus Blood RNA tubes. Receptor amplification or capture employed RACE. Sequenced on a NextSeq 500. TCRdb trimmed the raw reads at Q25, called clones with MiXCR and kept productive beta chains. When rows share a CDR3 protein, they turn into one entry using the most common DNA and genes. Present in this sample are 35,000 to 45,000 distinct CDR3 sequences, 9.5% to 15% of which were seen just once. The ten largest clones represent roughly 2% of the sample.

The specimen was whole blood, collected in connection with sensitization to the hapten diphenylcyclopropenone (DPC). The receptors were gathered from a middle-aged woman with alopecia areata. Some clones in this sample may be carry-over from other donors' samples.

This clonotype was detected ten times or more. This chain links TRBV28 with TRBJ2-3; D not certain. Germline V CDR1 and CDR2: MDHEN, SYDVKM. CDR3 length: 15 residues. Trimming left V 6 bases short and J 2 bases short, with 15 bases between. This chain's CDR3 is CASSSPPGPTDTQYF. The CDR3 DNA reads TGTGCCAGCAGCTCCCCCCCAGGCCCCACAGATACGCAGTATTTT. Looking up the rest from reference TRBV28 and TRBJ2-3 gives the full variable domain: DVKVTQSSRYLVKRTGEKVFLECVQDMDHENMFWYRQDPGLGLRLIYFSYDVKMKEKGDIPEGYSVSREKKERFSLILESASTNQTSMYLCASSSPPGPTDTQYFGPGTRLTVL.

Only a few counts were recorded for this clonotype. CDR3 in DNA: TGTGCCAGCAGTTTATGGGGGCGCCGTCAAGAGACCCAGTACTTC. Translating gives CASSLWGRRQETQYF. This chain links TRBV27 with TRBJ2-5, with D tentatively TRBD1 (6 bases). The germline V and J ends were trimmed by 1 base and 2 bases, with 11 bases remaining between them. Germline V gives CDR1 MNHEY, CDR2 SMNVEV (reference sequence). The CDR3 loop spans 15 amino acids.

This clonotype was seen more than once but under ten times. The chain uses TRBV2 and TRBJ2-2; D not certain. The CDR3 covers 15 residues. Deletions cut 1 base from V and 0 bases from J, with 6 bases between. Germline CDR1 is SNHLY and CDR2 is FYNNEI. CDR3 sequence: CASSEGSPNTGELFF. The CDR3 bases are TGTGCCAGCAGTGAAGGCAGTCCGAACACCGGGGAGCTGTTTTTT.

As for this clonotype: At one end the junction does not follow the germline gene, possibly because of a read error. CDR3 DNA: TGTGCTAGCAGTTTACGGGGTTACAATCAGCCCCAGCATTTT. Amino acid sequence: CASSLRGYNQPQHF. The V and J genes are TRBV28 and TRBJ1-5; D remains ambiguous. CDR3 length equals 14 residues. Germline lookup yields CDR1 MDHEN and CDR2 SYDVKM.

This clonotype was seen ten or more times. V and J are TRBV7-6 and TRBJ2-1; 10 bases match TRBD2. Unmatched junction bases numbered 3, after V lost 4 bases and J lost 9 bases. This CDR3 comprises 13 residues. Germline values: CDR1 SGHVS, CDR2 FNYEAQ. In DNA form, the CDR3 reads TGTGCCAGCAGCTGGCAGCGGGAGGGTGAGCAGTTCTTC. Residues: CASSWQREGEQFF.

This chain joins TRBV20-1 and TRBJ1-6; D is ambiguous. V was clipped by 0 bases and J by 0 bases, with 3 bases between them. Germline loops: CDR1 DFQATT, CDR2 SNEGSKA (reference sequence). The CDR3 loop spans 14 amino acids. The CDR3 coding sequence is TGCAGTGCTAGAGATGGCTCCTATAATTCACCCCTCCACTTT. This gives the protein CSARDGSYNSPLHF.

This clonotype was observed many times. The chain links TRBV4-3 to TRBJ2-6, with D unclear. Germline V gene sequence: CDR1 LGHNA, CDR2 YSLEER. V was trimmed by 3 bases and J by 0 bases, leaving 6 bases between them. The CDR3 covers 15 residues. The CDR3 nucleotides are TGCGCCAGCAGCCAGTCACGCTCTGGGGCCAACGTCCTGACTTTC. Protein: CASSQSRSGANVLTF.

This clonotype showed up many times. The genes are TRBV29-1 and TRBJ1-4; D ambiguous. Germline V gene sequence: CDR1 SQVTM, CDR2 ANQGSEA. The CDR3 consists of 12 residues. The ends were cut back, 2 bases at V and 7 bases at J, with 8 bases in the middle. CDR3 sequence (DNA): TGCAGCGTTGAACAGATCCTTGAAAAACTGTTTTTT. Protein: CSVEQILEKLFF.

This clonotype was picked up many times. J is TRBJ2-7 and V is TRBV25-1; weak D call: TRBD2 (6 bases). This CDR3 contains 15 residues. CDR1 is MGHDK, CDR2 SYGVNS, per germline. The V gene lost 4 bases and the J gene lost 2 bases, with 15 bases spanning the gap. CDR3 in amino acids: CASSGLSGAPYEQYF. Written as DNA, the CDR3 is TGTGCCAGCAGTGGACTTAGCGGAGCCCCCTACGAGCAGTACTTC.

The chain employs TRBV24-1 and TRBJ1-1; D not resolved. V dropped 5 bases and J dropped 1 base, with 4 bases sitting between them. Per the germline V gene, CDR1 is KGHDR and CDR2 is SFDVKD. CDR3 length: 12 amino acids. The CDR3 reads CATSARNTEAFF. DNA for the CDR3: TGTGCCACCAGTGCCCGGAACACTGAAGCTTTCTTT.

This clonotype was counted many times. This chain links TRBV28 with TRBJ1-2; unclear D gene. Germline CDR1 MDHEN, CDR2 SYDVKM. Trimming took off 4 bases at V and 8 bases at J, with 11 bases between the two ends. The CDR3 contains 12 residues. This chain's CDR3 is CASSSRTYGYTF. DNA of the CDR3: TGTGCCAGCAGTTCTCGGACTTACGGCTACACCTTC.

This clonotype has at least ten counts. This chain links TRBV29-1 with TRBJ2-7, with D possibly matching TRBD1 (5 bases). Germline V gives CDR1 SQVTM, CDR2 ANQGSEA. The CDR3 has 12 amino acids. The V end was cut by 2 bases, the J end by 6 bases, with 11 bases between. The CDR3: CSVEFPGLEQYF. The CDR3 DNA follows: TGCAGCGTTGAATTCCCAGGGCTCGAGCAGTACTTC.

Ten or more counts support this clonotype. The V and J genes are TRBV4-3 and TRBJ1-1; D perhaps matches TRBD1 (6 bases). Germline-derived CDR1 and CDR2 are LGHNA and YSLEER. This CDR3 has 14 amino acids. Trimming took off 4 bases at V and 1 base at J, with 10 bases between the two ends. The CDR3 reads CASSLSTGNTEAFF. The CDR3 nucleotides read TGCGCCAGCAGCCTTTCGACAGGGAACACTGAAGCTTTCTTT.

The sample holds a few counts of this clonotype. The genes are TRBV28 and TRBJ2-2; no definite D call. In germline, CDR1 is MDHEN, CDR2 SYDVKM. V gave up 6 bases and J gave up 1 base, with 3 bases separating them. The CDR3 sequence is 12 residues long. The CDR3 coding sequence is TGTGCCAGCAGGATGAACACCGGGGAGCTGTTTTTT. It translates to CASRMNTGELFF.

CDR3: CASSGHYTEAFF. As DNA, the CDR3 is TGCGCCAGCAGTGGACACTACACTGAAGCTTTCTTT. The rearrangement uses TRBV4-3 and TRBJ1-1, with a tentative D call TRBD1 (5 bases). V was cut by 6 bases and J by 3 bases, with 8 bases left in between. The CDR3 extends over 12 amino acids. Germline V gene lookup returns CDR1 LGHNA and CDR2 YSLEER.

In this sample, this clonotype turned up a few times. The chain couples TRBV27 to TRBJ2-5; D remains ambiguous. CDR1 is MNHEY, CDR2 SMNVEV, per germline (reference sequence). The V and J ends lost 0 bases and 4 bases respectively, with 0 bases between them. The CDR3 spans 11 residues. Here the CDR3 reads CASSLSETQYF. The DNA for the CDR3 is TGTGCCAGCAGTTTATCAGAGACCCAGTACTTC.

This clonotype was observed a few times. The chain is built from TRBV28 and TRBJ1-1, with TRBD1 matching 7 bases. The germline V gene has CDR1 MDHEN and CDR2 SYDVKM. CDR3 length equals 12 residues. Trimming removed 6 bases from V and 11 bases from J; junction bases left unmatched: 9. This CDR3 reads CASSGDSLLAFF. CDR3 sequence (DNA): TGTGCCAGCAGCGGGGACAGCCTCCTGGCTTTCTTT.

This clonotype appeared a few times. This chain links TRBV5-1 with TRBJ1-6; 8 nucleotides agree with TRBD1. The CDR3 runs 21 residues. CDR1 is SGHRS and CDR2 is YFSETQ in the germline V gene. Trimming took 5 bases from V and 0 from J; bases not matched to a gene: 19. The CDR3 bases are TGCGCCAGCAGTCCCGGAAGACACGGGACAGGCTTAAGCTCCTATAATTCACCCCTCCACTTT. Its translation: CASSPGRHGTGLSSYNSPLHF.

This clonotype was counted a few times. This rearrangement joins TRBV28 to TRBJ1-4; D ambiguous. Germline loops: CDR1 MDHEN, CDR2 SYDVKM. The germline V and J ends were trimmed by 2 bases and 1 base, with 11 bases remaining between them. The CDR3 sequence is 16 residues long. CDR3 in amino acids: CASSLQRSGTNEKLFF. In DNA form, the CDR3 reads TGTGCCAGCAGTTTACAGAGGTCGGGAACTAATGAAAAACTGTTTTTT.

This clonotype was counted between two and nine times. V and J are TRBV15 and TRBJ1-4; D call uncertain. Germline CDR1 reads LNHNV; CDR2 reads YYDKDF (reference sequence). V lost 2 bases and J lost 5, with 0 bases in between. The CDR3 is 11 amino acids. The CDR3 DNA is TGTGCCACCAGCAGAAATGAAAAACTGTTTTTT. Its protein product is CATSRNEKLFF.

This clonotype came up many times. J is TRBJ1-5 and V is TRBV6-5; D remains unclear. The CDR3 is 13 residues long. Germline assignment: CDR1 MNHEY and CDR2 SVGAGI. Trimming shortened V by 7 bases and J by 4 bases, and 11 bases separated the two germline ends. CDR3: CASKGWGNQPQHF. For the CDR3, the DNA is TGTGCCAGCAAAGGGTGGGGAAATCAGCCCCAGCATTTT.

The chain couples TRBV10-3 to TRBJ2-6; 7 bases align to TRBD1. The CDR3 has 15 residues. Trimming cost V 2 bases and J 3 bases; bases outside gene matches: 1. Germline V gene lookup returns CDR1 ENHRY and CDR2 SYGVKD. This CDR3 is CAISETGDGANVLTF. CDR3 in DNA: TGTGCCATCAGTGAGACAGGGGATGGGGCCAACGTCCTGACTTTC.

There are a few counts of this clonotype. The V and J genes are TRBV20-1 and TRBJ1-1; D is ambiguous. The germline V gene has CDR1 DFQATT and CDR2 SNEGSKA (reference sequence). V dropped 0 bases and J dropped 2 bases, with 7 bases sitting between them. The CDR3 spans 13 residues. CDR3 amino acids: CSARDHTNTEAFF. Written as DNA, the CDR3 is TGCAGTGCTAGAGATCACACCAACACTGAAGCTTTCTTT.

The genes are TRBV4-1 and TRBJ2-3; D gene uncertain. Trimming took off 3 bases at V and 2 bases at J, with 6 bases between the two ends. The V gene's germline CDR1 is MGHRA and CDR2 YSYEKL. The CDR3 is 13 amino acids. Here the CDR3 reads CASSQRFTDTQYF. The CDR3, as DNA: TGCGCCAGCAGCCAGAGGTTCACAGATACGCAGTATTTT.

This chain joins TRBV12-2 and TRBJ1-2; no DNA check was done on the table's D call, TRBD1. TRBV12-2 has pseudogene status. The CDR3 is 14 amino acids. CDR3 in DNA: TGTGCAAGTCGCTTAGGGGTCCCCAACTATGGCTACACCTTC. Encoded protein: CASRLGVPNYGYTF.

The V call is TRBV11-2, the J call TRBJ1-6; 7 bases fit TRBD1. Germline-derived CDR1 and CDR2 are SGHAT and FQNNGV. The CDR3 has 15 residues. The V gene end was trimmed by 2 bases and the J gene end by 9 bases; junction bases not matched to a gene: 7. CDR3 sequence: CASSLSGTVGSPLHF. The CDR3 bases are TGTGCCAGCAGCTTATCTGGGACAGTGGGTTCACCCCTCCACTTT.

This clonotype was recorded many times. The chain carries TRBV20-1 and TRBJ2-7; 10 bases align to TRBD2. Germline V gene lookup returns CDR1 DFQATT and CDR2 SNEGSKA (reference sequence). Germline trimming cut 5 bases from V and 0 bases from J; bases unmatched to any gene: 7. The CDR3 consists of 15 residues. The CDR3 here is CSADPLAGNSYEQYF. DNA of the CDR3: TGCAGTGCTGACCCACTAGCGGGGAACTCCTACGAGCAGTACTTC.

Points on this clonotype: A much larger clone is a single base away; this may be a read error. This chain connects TRBV2 to TRBJ1-6; D may be TRBD1 (6 bases). The CDR3 loop spans 14 amino acids. Germline V gene lookup returns CDR1 SNHLY and CDR2 FYNNEI. The CDR3: CATSAGAYNSPLHF. CDR3 DNA sequence: TGTGCCACCAGTGCAGGGGCTTATAATTCACCCCTCCACTTT.

The chain recombines TRBV7-2 with TRBJ1-6; D is uncertain. V lost 3 bases and J 6 bases, leaving 9 bases between the germline ends. Looked up from germline, CDR1 is SGHTA and CDR2 is FQGNSA. The CDR3 contains 14 residues. The CDR3 DNA reads as TGTGCCAGCAGCTTGAGCCACCTTAATTCACCCCTCCACTTT. It codes for CASSLSHLNSPLHF.

The chain joins TRBV10-3 to TRBJ1-2; D unclear. Trimming pared 6 bases from V and 3 bases from J, leaving 5 bases between. The CDR3 has 11 amino acids. CDR1 is ENHRY and CDR2 is SYGVKD in the germline V gene. The CDR3 reads CAISGHYGYTF. The CDR3 DNA follows: TGTGCCATCAGCGGCCACTATGGCTACACCTTC.

This clonotype was seen a few times. V gene TRBV5-1 combines with J gene TRBJ2-7; 8 nucleotides agree with TRBD1. Germline CDR1 and CDR2: SGHRS and YFSETQ. The V segment lost 4 bases and the J segment 6 bases; nucleotides outside the gene matches: 6. This CDR3 is built from 13 residues. This CDR3 is CASSMGQVTEQYF. The CDR3 coding sequence is TGCGCCAGCAGCATGGGACAGGTAACCGAGCAGTACTTC. The full variable domain, its missing parts supplied by reference TRBV5-1 and TRBJ2-7, is KAGVTQTPRYLIKTRGQQVTLSCSPISGHRSVSWYQQTPGQGLQFLFEYFSETQRNKGNFPGRFSGRQFSNSRSEMNVSTLELGDSALYLCASSMGQVTEQYFGPGTRLTVT.

This clonotype occurred many times. This chain links TRBV11-2 with TRBJ2-3, with 10 bases lining up with TRBD2. The J segment lost 4 bases and the V segment lost 3 bases, leaving 19 bases of the junction unmatched. CDR1 is SGHAT, CDR2 FQNNGV, per germline. CDR3 size: 20 residues. CDR3 coding DNA: TGTGCCAGCAGCTTCTTCAGGGGGCGACGGGCTAGCGGGGGAGCAGATACGCAGTATTTT. Protein sequence: CASSFFRGRRASGGADTQYF.